The clone carrying this TCR beta chain was found once. Authors' analysis steps: Counts of nucleated cells, estimated from reference gene primer amplification, were obtained. The protocol was immunoSEQ multiplex PCR, while the TCRdb copy is restricted to in-frame clones and leaves out a portion. That table supplies the V and J calls and clone size; D and trimming were determined from the DNA. The sample consists of around 53,000 clones, around 84% of them appearing once. V was pared by 0 bases and J by 5 bases, with 5 bases of the junction left unmatched. This CDR3 has 16 residues. Looked up from germline, CDR1 is LGHDT and CDR2 is YNNKEL (reference sequence). This entry comes from a study of blood T cell repertoires in COVID-19. The wider study: Acute and convalescent COVID-19 samples came from the United States, Italy and Spain. T cells, B-cell-depleted T cells, or PBMCs provided the cDNA or gDNA that served as material.

V and J are TRBV3-1 (or the pseudogene TRBV3-2) and TRBJ1-3; 9 bases fit TRBD1. Sequencing was carried out using peripheral blood. The sequence derives from a man aged 70 or older with active COVID-19. Here the CDR3 DNA reads TGTGCCAGCAGCCAAGATACACAGGGGGCCCGAAACACCATATATTTT. This encodes CASSQDTQGARNTIYF.